These 31 T cell receptor beta chains originate from one sample sequenced in a study of T cell changes during pregnancy in multiple sclerosis. Assay: immunoSEQ multiplex PCR; the TCRdb copy retains only in-frame clones and omits some. The data hold some 87,000 clones, with nearly 95% observed a single time. Sequenced material: peripheral blood, taken in the second trimester of pregnancy. These receptor sequences come from a female donor with multiple sclerosis, enrolled in a pregnancy study.

The V and J genes are TRBV7-6 and TRBJ2-7; 8 bases map to TRBD2. The CDR3 length is 16 residues. V trimming: 1 base; J trimming: 5 bases; junction bases outside the gene matches: 10. CDR1 SGHVS and CDR2 FNYEAQ come from the germline V gene. CDR3 in DNA: TGTGCCAGCAGCTTAGGTAGGGCTAGCGGGTCTAACGAGCAGTACTTC. Translating gives CASSLGRASGSNEQYF.

The rearrangement links TRBV13 to TRBJ2-3; 10 bases map to TRBD2. With V trimmed by 0 bases and J by 6 bases, 6 bases remained unmatched. Per the germline V gene, CDR1 is PRHDT and CDR2 is FYEKMQ (reference sequence). The CDR3 covers 16 residues. The CDR3 sequence is CASSLGAGGPEDTQYF. The CDR3 nucleotides are TGTGCCAGCAGCTTAGGAGCGGGAGGGCCCGAGGATACGCAGTATTTT.

For the CDR3, the DNA is TGTGCCAGCACCCTACACCGGGACAACAATCAGCCCCAGCATTTT. Residues: CASTLHRDNNQPQHF. V gene TRBV6-1 combines with J gene TRBJ1-5; possible D gene TRBD1, 6 bases. This CDR3 comprises 15 residues. The V and J ends lost 7 bases and 3 bases respectively, with 16 bases between them. Germline assignment: CDR1 MNHNS and CDR2 SASEGT.

The rearrangement links TRBV12-5 to TRBJ2-1; 7 positions match TRBD1. The V gene's germline CDR1 is LGHNT and CDR2 FRNRAP. The CDR3 contains 14 residues. With V trimmed by 3 bases and J by 7 bases, 6 bases remained unmatched. The CDR3 DNA is TGTGCTAGTGGTTTTCCGAAGGGGGCTAATGAGCAGTTCTTC. Protein product: CASGFPKGANEQFF. Complete variable domain (other parts from reference TRBV12-5 and TRBJ2-1): DARVTQTPRHKVTEMGQEVTMRCQPILGHNTVFWYRQTMMQGLELLAYFRNRAPLDDSGMPKDRFSAEMPDATLATLKIQPSEPRDSAVYFCASGFPKGANEQFFGPGTRLTVL.

This clone has a single count. The V gene is TRBV6-1, the J gene TRBJ1-2, with 8 bases identical to TRBD1. Trimming cost V 2 bases and J 3 bases; bases outside gene matches: 8. The CDR3 extends over 16 amino acids. Germline assignment: CDR1 MNHNS and CDR2 SASEGT. CDR3: CASSELQGDSYYGYTF. DNA of the CDR3: TGTGCCAGCAGTGAATTACAGGGGGATTCTTACTATGGCTACACCTTC.

The rearrangement uses TRBV25-1 and TRBJ1-1; tentative D call: TRBD1 (6 bases). CDR3 length: 14 residues. Germline V CDR1 and CDR2: MGHDK, SYGVNS. Trimming stripped 6 bases from V and 7 bases from J, with 18 bases between. The CDR3 loop reads CASRSGAPGGEAFF. The CDR3 DNA sequence: TGTGCCAGCAGGTCAGGGGCTCCTGGGGGTGAAGCTTTCTTT.

This clone was picked up one time. The chain carries TRBV12-5 and TRBJ2-2; TRBD2 matches 8 bases. V was pared by 5 bases and J by 4 bases, with 9 bases of the junction left unmatched. Looked up from germline, CDR1 is LGHNT and CDR2 is FRNRAP. CDR3 length: 16 residues. CDR3 protein: CASGPGGPRGTGELFF. The CDR3 nucleotides read TGTGCTAGTGGTCCGGGGGGGCCACGTGGCACCGGGGAGCTGTTTTTT.

The genes are TRBV27 and TRBJ2-1, with 12 bases identical to TRBD2. The CDR3 totals 18 residues. Germline CDR1 and CDR2: MNHEY and SMNVEV (reference sequence). The V gene end was trimmed by 6 bases and the J gene end by 0 bases; junction bases not matched to a gene: 9. The CDR3 sequence: CASRPTSGRTLSYNEQFF. Written as DNA, the CDR3 is TGTGCCAGCAGACCCACTAGCGGGAGGACCCTCTCCTACAATGAGCAGTTCTTC.

V and J are TRBV6-5 and TRBJ1-3; D is unresolved. V was shortened by 2 bases and J by 0 bases, with 8 bases between the two germline ends. CDR1 is MNHEY, CDR2 SVGAGI, per germline. The CDR3 has 15 amino acids. CDR3 sequence (DNA): TGTGCCAGCAGTTACCGTGGAGTCTCTGGAAACACCATATATTTT. Its protein product is CASSYRGVSGNTIYF.

This clone was detected a few times. V usage is TRBV30 and J usage is TRBJ1-5; D remains unclear. This CDR3 is 13 amino acids long. Trimming stripped 2 bases from V and 7 bases from J, with 12 bases between. The V gene's germline CDR1 is GTSNPN and CDR2 SVGIG (reference sequence). Here the CDR3 DNA reads TGTGCCTGGAGTCTATCGGGTAACCAGCCCCAGCATTTT. This translates into CAWSLSGNQPQHF.

The genes are TRBV5-1 and TRBJ2-7; D is unresolved. The CDR3 has 14 amino acids. The germline CDR1 and CDR2 sequences are SGHRS and YFSETQ. With 2 bases removed from V and 2 bases from J, the gap between germline ends came to 11 bases. CDR3 in DNA: TGCGCCAGCAGCTTTTTGGCCGTTGCCTACGAGCAGTACTTC. It yields the protein CASSFLAVAYEQYF.

This clone came up once. V usage is TRBV5-1 and J usage is TRBJ2-3; 10 bases agree with TRBD2. Germline CDR1 reads SGHRS; CDR2 reads YFSETQ. The CDR3 contains 20 residues. The trim removed 5 bases at V and 0 bases at J, leaving 18 bases unmatched. The CDR3 spells CASRHKEASGRGASTDTQYF. CDR3 nucleotide sequence: TGCGCCAGCAGACACAAGGAGGCTAGCGGGAGAGGAGCTAGCACAGATACGCAGTATTTT.

The rearrangement uses TRBV7-2 and TRBJ1-2; D unclear. This CDR3 region has 15 residues. Trimming took 1 base from V and 2 from J, leaving 11 bases between them. Germline lookup yields CDR1 SGHTA and CDR2 FQGNSA. The CDR3: CASSLELAANYGYTF. In DNA form, the CDR3 reads TGTGCCAGCAGCTTAGAATTGGCAGCGAACTATGGCTACACCTTC.

This clone has a single count. The J gene is TRBJ2-7, the V gene TRBV29-1, with D hard to call. Germline V gene lookup returns CDR1 SQVTM and CDR2 ANQGSEA. There are 12 residues in the CDR3. Trimming removed 4 bases from V and 0 bases from J, with 7 bases in between. For the CDR3, the DNA is TGCAGCGTTGGCAGAAGCTCCTACGAGCAGTACTTC. Protein sequence: CSVGRSSYEQYF.

This chain links TRBV28 with TRBJ2-1; the match to TRBD2 covers 9 bases. CDR1 is MDHEN, CDR2 SYDVKM, per germline. The CDR3 sequence is 17 residues long. Trimming took 2 bases from V and 0 from J; bases not matched to a gene: 5. The CDR3 loop reads CASSLGLAGSSYNEQFF. The DNA of the CDR3 is TGTGCCAGCAGTTTAGGGCTAGCGGGGAGCTCCTACAATGAGCAGTTCTTC.

V gene TRBV5-8 combines with J gene TRBJ2-3; 14 nucleotides align to TRBD2. Germline V CDR1 and CDR2: SGHTS, YDEGEE. This CDR3 has 20 residues. V dropped 3 bases and J dropped 0; count of bases not matched to a gene: 12. CDR3 in amino acids: CASSYPGLAGAGWSTDTQYF. In DNA, the CDR3 is TGTGCCAGCAGCTATCCGGGACTAGCGGGAGCGGGTTGGAGCACAGATACGCAGTATTTT. Full variable domain (rest looked up from reference TRBV5-8 and TRBJ2-3): EAGVTQSPTHLIKTRGQQATLRCSPISGHTSVYWYQQALGLGLQFLLWYDEGEERNRGNFPPRFSGRQFPNYSSELNVNALELEDSALYLCASSYPGLAGAGWSTDTQYFGPGTRLTVL.

Written as DNA, the CDR3 is TGTGCCAGCAGCTTAGGGGGGCGAGAGCAGCCCCAGCATTTT. Translated: CASSLGGREQPQHF. This chain connects TRBV7-2 to TRBJ1-5, with a tentative D call TRBD1 (6 bases). There are 14 residues in the CDR3. The germline V and J ends were trimmed by 1 base and 7 bases, with 11 bases remaining between them. Germline V gene sequence: CDR1 SGHTA, CDR2 FQGNSA.

V is TRBV19 and J is TRBJ1-2; no clear D gene. Germline CDR1 and CDR2: LNHDA and SQIVND (reference sequence). V lost 3 bases and J lost 4, with 9 bases in between. The CDR3 contains 13 residues. The CDR3 loop is CASSMQLIYGYTF. DNA of the CDR3: TGTGCCAGTAGTATGCAACTGATCTATGGCTACACCTTC.

The rearrangement links TRBV5-4 to TRBJ2-4; D is perhaps TRBD1 (6 bases). The CDR3 loop spans 14 amino acids. Trimming left V 4 bases short and J 4 bases short, with 12 bases between. Germline CDR1 reads SGHNT; CDR2 reads YYREEE (reference sequence). CDR3 sequence: CASSPEQGKNIQYF. As DNA, the CDR3 is TGTGCCAGCAGCCCCGAACAGGGAAAAAACATTCAGTACTTC.

The chain recombines TRBV4-2 with TRBJ1-2; TRBD1 matches at 7 bases. CDR1 LGHNA and CDR2 YNFKEQ come from the germline V gene. The length of the CDR3 is 15 residues. V trimming: 4 bases; J trimming: 2 bases; junction bases outside the gene matches: 7. The CDR3 reads CASSPQGLGNYGYTF. CDR3 DNA sequence: TGTGCCAGCAGCCCACAGGGGTTGGGGAACTATGGCTACACCTTC.

This clone was counted once. The rearrangement links TRBV19 to TRBJ2-3; 11 bases agree with TRBD2. Trimming took 1 base from V and 4 from J; bases not matched to a gene: 7. Per the germline V gene, CDR1 is LNHDA and CDR2 is SQIVND (reference sequence). The CDR3 extends over 17 amino acids. The CDR3 DNA reads as TGTGCCAGTAGTATAGGTACTAGCGGGAGTCGAGCAGATACGCAGTATTTT. It yields the protein CASSIGTSGSRADTQYF.

The chain joins TRBV27 to TRBJ1-1; D not certain. The V end was cut by 1 base, the J end by 2 bases, with 5 bases between. Looked up from germline, CDR1 is MNHEY and CDR2 is SMNVEV (reference sequence). The CDR3 has 13 residues. CDR3 sequence: CASSLYINTEAFF. Here the CDR3 DNA reads TGTGCCAGCAGTTTATACATTAACACTGAAGCTTTCTTT.

V gene TRBV5-1 combines with J gene TRBJ2-1; 11 nucleotides line up with TRBD2. This CDR3 is built from 15 residues. Trimming took 2 bases from V and 6 from J; bases not matched to a gene: 4. The germline V gene encodes CDR1 SGHRS and CDR2 YFSETQ. CDR3 DNA: TGCGCCAGCAGCTTTAGCGGGAGGGCCGGCAATGAGCAGTTCTTC. This gives the protein CASSFSGRAGNEQFF.

The chain combines TRBV18 with TRBJ1-1; 7 nucleotides line up with TRBD1. Per germline, CDR1 KGHSH and CDR2 LQKENI. The CDR3 covers 14 residues. V lost 4 bases, J lost 4 bases, and 6 bases stayed unmatched. CDR3 coding DNA: TGTGCCAGCTCACGACCAGGGGGGGCCACTGAAGCTTTCTTT. This translates into CASSRPGGATEAFF.

This clone was seen only once. This sequence joins TRBV2 and TRBJ1-2; a weak D match, TRBD1 (5 bases). Germline lookup yields CDR1 SNHLY and CDR2 FYNNEI. CDR3 length: 14 residues. Trimming pared 6 bases from V and 0 bases from J, leaving 11 bases between. The CDR3 sequence is CASRAGGSNYGYTF. CDR3 nucleotide sequence: TGTGCCAGCAGGGCCGGGGGGTCTAACTATGGCTACACCTTC.

V and J are TRBV15 and TRBJ2-6, with D unclear. The V and J ends lost 1 base and 0 bases respectively, with 7 bases between them. This CDR3 spans 16 amino acids. The V gene's germline CDR1 is LNHNV and CDR2 YYDKDF (reference sequence). CDR3 residues: CATSRGGVSGANVLTF. CDR3 coding DNA: TGTGCCACCAGCAGAGGAGGCGTCTCTGGGGCCAACGTCCTGACTTTC.

This CDR3 is CASSVEDRGYGYTF. CDR3 bases: TGTGCCAGCAGCGTAGAGGACAGGGGCTATGGCTACACCTTC. This rearrangement joins TRBV9 to TRBJ1-2, with 9 bases that match TRBD1. The CDR3 runs to 14 residues. The trim removed 0 bases at V and 4 bases at J, leaving 1 base unmatched. The germline V gene encodes CDR1 SGDLS and CDR2 YYNGEE.

The chain joins TRBV19 to TRBJ2-1; TRBD2 aligns across 10 bases. The V segment lost 3 bases and the J segment 10 bases; nucleotides outside the gene matches: 9. The CDR3 length is 15 residues. Germline CDR1 is LNHDA and CDR2 is SQIVND (reference sequence). This CDR3 reads CASSIPAGGPGEQFF. The DNA of the CDR3 is TGTGCCAGTAGTATTCCAGCGGGAGGGCCAGGGGAGCAGTTCTTC.

The gene calls are TRBV11-3 and TRBJ2-5, with D perhaps matching TRBD1 (6 bases). Germline V CDR1 and CDR2: SGHNT, YENEEA. Trimming shortened V by 7 bases and J by 3 bases, and 24 bases separated the two germline ends. The CDR3 extends over 17 amino acids. DNA for the CDR3: TGTGCCAGCAACGCCCCGGACTCATTGGGGGCCAAAGAGACCCAGTACTTC. It translates to CASNAPDSLGAKETQYF.

The gene calls are TRBV6-1 and TRBJ2-1, with 14 bases matching TRBD2. In germline, CDR1 is MNHNS, CDR2 SASEGT. CDR3 size: 15 residues. Germline trimming cut 1 base from V and 7 bases from J; bases unmatched to any gene: 0. CDR3 nucleotide sequence: TGTGCCAGCAGTGAAGGACTAGCGGGAGGGAATGAGCAGTTCTTC. Amino acids: CASSEGLAGGNEQFF.

The CDR3 DNA reads as TGTGCCAGCAGTTCGCGGGACGCCCGATTCCCTTCGAACACCGGGGAGCTGTTTTTT. Translating it yields CASSSRDARFPSNTGELFF. This chain joins TRBV27 and TRBJ2-2, with D possibly being TRBD2 (6 bases). The CDR3 runs 19 residues. V was trimmed by 4 bases and J by 0 bases, leaving 21 bases between them. Looked up from germline, CDR1 is MNHEY and CDR2 is SMNVEV (reference sequence).